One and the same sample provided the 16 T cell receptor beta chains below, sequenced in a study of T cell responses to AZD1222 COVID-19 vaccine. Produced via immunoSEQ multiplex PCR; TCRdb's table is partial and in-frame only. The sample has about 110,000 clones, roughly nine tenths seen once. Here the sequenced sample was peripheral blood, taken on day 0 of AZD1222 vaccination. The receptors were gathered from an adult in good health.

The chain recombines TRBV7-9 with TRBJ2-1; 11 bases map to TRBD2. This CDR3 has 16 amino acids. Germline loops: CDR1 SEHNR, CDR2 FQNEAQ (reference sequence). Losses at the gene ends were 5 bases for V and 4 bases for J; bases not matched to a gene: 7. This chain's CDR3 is CASSDSGGDSYNEQFF. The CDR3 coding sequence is TGTGCCAGCAGCGATAGCGGGGGGGATTCTTACAATGAGCAGTTCTTC. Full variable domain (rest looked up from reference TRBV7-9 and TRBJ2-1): DTGVSQNPRHKITKRGQNVTFRCDPISEHNRLYWYRQTLGQGPEFLTYFQNEAQLEKSRLLSDRFSAERPKGSFSTLEIQRTEQGDSAMYLCASSDSGGDSYNEQFFGPGTRLTVL.

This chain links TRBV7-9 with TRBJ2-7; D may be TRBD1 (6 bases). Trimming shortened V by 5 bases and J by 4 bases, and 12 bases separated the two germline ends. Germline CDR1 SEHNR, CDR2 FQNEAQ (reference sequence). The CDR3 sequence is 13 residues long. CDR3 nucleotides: TGTGCCAGCAGCCTCGTAGGGGGTTACGAGCAGTACTTC. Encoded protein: CASSLVGGYEQYF.

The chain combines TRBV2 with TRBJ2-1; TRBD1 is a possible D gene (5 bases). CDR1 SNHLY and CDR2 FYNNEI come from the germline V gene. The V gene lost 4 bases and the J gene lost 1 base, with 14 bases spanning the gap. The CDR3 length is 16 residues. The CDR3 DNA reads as TGTGCCAGCAGTGGGACCAGGGTGGGGTCCTACAATGAGCAGTTCTTC. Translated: CASSGTRVGSYNEQFF.

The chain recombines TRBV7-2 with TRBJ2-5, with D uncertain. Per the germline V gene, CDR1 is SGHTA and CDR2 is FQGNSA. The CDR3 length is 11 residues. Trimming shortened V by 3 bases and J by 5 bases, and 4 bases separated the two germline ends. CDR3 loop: CASSFFETQYF. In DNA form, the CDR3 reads TGTGCCAGCAGCTTCTTCGAGACCCAGTACTTC.

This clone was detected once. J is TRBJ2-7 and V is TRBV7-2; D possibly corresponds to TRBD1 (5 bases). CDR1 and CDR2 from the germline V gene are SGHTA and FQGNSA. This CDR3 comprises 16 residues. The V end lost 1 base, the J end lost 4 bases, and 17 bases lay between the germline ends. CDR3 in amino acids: CASSLVSRADVYEQYF. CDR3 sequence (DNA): TGTGCCAGCAGCTTAGTTTCCAGGGCGGACGTATACGAGCAGTACTTC.

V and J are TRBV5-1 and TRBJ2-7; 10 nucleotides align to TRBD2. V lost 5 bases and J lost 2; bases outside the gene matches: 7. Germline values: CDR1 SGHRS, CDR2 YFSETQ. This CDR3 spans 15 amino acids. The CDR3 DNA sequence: TGCGCCAGCAGTTACGGGACTAGCGCAACCTACGAGCAGTACTTC. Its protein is CASSYGTSATYEQYF.

CDR3 region: CASSDREEYQPQHF. The CDR3 DNA follows: TGTGCCAGTTCCGACAGGGAGGAGTATCAGCCCCAGCATTTT. This chain uses TRBV5-4 with TRBJ1-5; 7 bases agree with TRBD1. Losses at the gene ends were 8 bases for V and 5 bases for J; bases not matched to a gene: 10. This CDR3 has 14 amino acids. Germline V gene lookup returns CDR1 SGHNT and CDR2 YYREEE (reference sequence). Together with reference TRBV5-4 and TRBJ1-5, the CDR3 gives the full variable domain: ETGVTQSPTHLIKTRGQQVTLRCSSQSGHNTVSWYQQALGQGPQFIFQYYREEENGRGNFPPRFSGLQFPNYSSELNVNALELDDSALYLCASSDREEYQPQHFGDGTRLSIL.

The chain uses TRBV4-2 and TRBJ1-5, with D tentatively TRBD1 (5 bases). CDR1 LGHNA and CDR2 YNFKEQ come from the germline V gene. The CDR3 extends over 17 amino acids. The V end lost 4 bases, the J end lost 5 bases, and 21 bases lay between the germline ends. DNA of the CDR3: TGTGCCAGCAGCCCCGGACCTTTGGTCCTAGGGGATCAGCCCCAGCATTTT. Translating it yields CASSPGPLVLGDQPQHF.

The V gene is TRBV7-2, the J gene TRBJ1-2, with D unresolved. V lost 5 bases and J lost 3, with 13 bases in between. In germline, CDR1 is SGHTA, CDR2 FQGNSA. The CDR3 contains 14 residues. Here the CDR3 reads CASSPSSSYYGYTF. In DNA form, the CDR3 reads TGTGCCAGCAGCCCCTCGAGTTCCTACTATGGCTACACCTTC.

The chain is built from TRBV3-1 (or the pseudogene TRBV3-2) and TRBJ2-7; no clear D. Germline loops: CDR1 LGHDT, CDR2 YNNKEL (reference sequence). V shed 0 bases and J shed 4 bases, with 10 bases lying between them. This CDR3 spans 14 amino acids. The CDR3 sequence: CASSQEALVYEQYF. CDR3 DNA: TGTGCCAGCAGCCAAGAAGCTCTAGTTTACGAGCAGTACTTC.

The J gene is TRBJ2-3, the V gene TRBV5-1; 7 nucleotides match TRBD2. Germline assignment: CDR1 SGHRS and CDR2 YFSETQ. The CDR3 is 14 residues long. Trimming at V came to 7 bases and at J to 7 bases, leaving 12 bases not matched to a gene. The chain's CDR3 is CASSSGTIVHTQYF. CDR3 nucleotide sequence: TGCGCCAGCTCCTCCGGGACTATAGTCCATACGCAGTATTTT. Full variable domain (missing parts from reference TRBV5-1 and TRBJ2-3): KAGVTQTPRYLIKTRGQQVTLSCSPISGHRSVSWYQQTPGQGLQFLFEYFSETQRNKGNFPGRFSGRQFSNSRSEMNVSTLELGDSALYLCASSSGTIVHTQYFGPGTRLTVL.

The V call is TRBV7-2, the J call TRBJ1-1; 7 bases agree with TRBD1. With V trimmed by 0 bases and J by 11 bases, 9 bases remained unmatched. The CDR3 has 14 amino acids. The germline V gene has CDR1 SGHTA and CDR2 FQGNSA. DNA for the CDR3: TGTGCCAGCAGCTTAGCTCCCAAAACAGGGGTGGCTTTCTTT. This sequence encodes CASSLAPKTGVAFF. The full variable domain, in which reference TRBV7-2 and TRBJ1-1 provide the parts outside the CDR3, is GAGVSQSPSNKVTEKGKDVELRCDPISGHTALYWYRQSLGQGLEFLIYFQGNSAPDKSGLPSDRFSAERTGGSVSTLTIQRTQQEDSAVYLCASSLAPKTGVAFFGQGTRLTVV.

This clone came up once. CDR3 in DNA: TGTGCCAGCAGTGACCGGGACAGCAAACTGTTTTTT. It is translated as CASSDRDSKLFF. This chain uses TRBV6-1 with TRBJ1-4, with 7 bases identical to TRBD1. Germline V gives CDR1 MNHNS, CDR2 SASEGT. The trim removed 3 bases at V and 11 bases at J, leaving 3 bases unmatched. This CDR3 is 12 amino acids long.

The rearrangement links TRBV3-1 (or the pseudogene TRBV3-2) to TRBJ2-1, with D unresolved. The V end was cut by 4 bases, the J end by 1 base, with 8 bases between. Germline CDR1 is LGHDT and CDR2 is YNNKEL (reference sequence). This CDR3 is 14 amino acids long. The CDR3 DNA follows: TGTGCCAGCAGCCTTATTAGTTCCTACAATGAGCAGTTCTTC. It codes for CASSLISSYNEQFF.

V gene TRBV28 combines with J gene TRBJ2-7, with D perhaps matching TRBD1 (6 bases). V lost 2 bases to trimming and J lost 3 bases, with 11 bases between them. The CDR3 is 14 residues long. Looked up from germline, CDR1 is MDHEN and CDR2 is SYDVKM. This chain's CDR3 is CASSLGNRVYEQYF. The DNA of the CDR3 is TGTGCCAGCAGTTTAGGAAACAGGGTCTACGAGCAGTACTTC.

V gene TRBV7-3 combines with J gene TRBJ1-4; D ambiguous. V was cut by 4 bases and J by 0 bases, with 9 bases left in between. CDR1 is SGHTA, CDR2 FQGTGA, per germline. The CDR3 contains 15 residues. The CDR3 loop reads CASSSDGSTNEKLFF. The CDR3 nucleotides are TGTGCCAGCAGCTCGGACGGATCAACTAATGAAAAACTGTTTTTT.